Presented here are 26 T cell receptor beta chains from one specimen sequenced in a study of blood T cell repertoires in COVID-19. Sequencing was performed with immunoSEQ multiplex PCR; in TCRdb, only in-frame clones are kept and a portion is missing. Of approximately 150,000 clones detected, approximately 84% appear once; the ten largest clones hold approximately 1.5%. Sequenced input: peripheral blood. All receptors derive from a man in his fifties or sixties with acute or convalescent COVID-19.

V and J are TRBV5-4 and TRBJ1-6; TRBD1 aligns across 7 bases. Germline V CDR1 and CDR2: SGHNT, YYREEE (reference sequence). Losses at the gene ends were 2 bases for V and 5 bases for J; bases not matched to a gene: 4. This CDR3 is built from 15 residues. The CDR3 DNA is TGTGCCAGCAGCTTAGGAGACAGGGATAATTCACCCCTCCACTTT. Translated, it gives CASSLGDRDNSPLHF.

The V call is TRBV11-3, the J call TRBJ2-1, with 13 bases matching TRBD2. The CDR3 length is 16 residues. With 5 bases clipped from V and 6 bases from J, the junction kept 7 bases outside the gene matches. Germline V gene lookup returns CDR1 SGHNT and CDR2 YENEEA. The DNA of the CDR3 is TGTGCCAGCAGCCCTCAGACTAGCGGGGGGTTCAATGAGCAGTTCTTC. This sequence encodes CASSPQTSGGFNEQFF.

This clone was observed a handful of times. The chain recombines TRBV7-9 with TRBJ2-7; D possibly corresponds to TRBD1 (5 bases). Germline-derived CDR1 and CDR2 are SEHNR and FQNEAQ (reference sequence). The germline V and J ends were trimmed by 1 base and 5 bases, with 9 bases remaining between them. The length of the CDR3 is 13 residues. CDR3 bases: TGTGCCAGCAGCTTAGGCCAGGGAAACGAGCAGTACTTC. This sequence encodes CASSLGQGNEQYF. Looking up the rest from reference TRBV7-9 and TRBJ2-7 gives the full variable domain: DTGVSQNPRHKITKRGQNVTFRCDPISEHNRLYWYRQTLGQGPEFLTYFQNEAQLEKSRLLSDRFSAERPKGSFSTLEIQRTEQGDSAMYLCASSLGQGNEQYFGPGTRLTVT.

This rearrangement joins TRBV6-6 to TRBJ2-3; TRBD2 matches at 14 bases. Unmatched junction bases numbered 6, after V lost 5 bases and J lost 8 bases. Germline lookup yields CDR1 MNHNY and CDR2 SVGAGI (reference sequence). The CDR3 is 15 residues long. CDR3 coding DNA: TGTGCCAGCAGTCCGACTAGCGGGGGGGTTGGTACGCAGTATTTT. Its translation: CASSPTSGGVGTQYF.

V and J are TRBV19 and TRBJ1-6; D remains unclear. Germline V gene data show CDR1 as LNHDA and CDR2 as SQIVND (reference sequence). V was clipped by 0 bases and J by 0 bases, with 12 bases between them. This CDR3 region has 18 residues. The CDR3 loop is CASSIDRPSSSYNSPLHF. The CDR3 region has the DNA TGTGCCAGTAGTATAGACAGGCCGTCAAGCTCCTATAATTCACCCCTCCACTTT.

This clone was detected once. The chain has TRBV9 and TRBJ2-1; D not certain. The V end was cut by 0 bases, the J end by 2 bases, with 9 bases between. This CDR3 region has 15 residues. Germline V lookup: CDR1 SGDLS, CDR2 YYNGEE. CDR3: CASSVAAGTYNEQFF. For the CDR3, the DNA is TGTGCCAGCAGCGTAGCGGCAGGAACCTACAATGAGCAGTTCTTC.

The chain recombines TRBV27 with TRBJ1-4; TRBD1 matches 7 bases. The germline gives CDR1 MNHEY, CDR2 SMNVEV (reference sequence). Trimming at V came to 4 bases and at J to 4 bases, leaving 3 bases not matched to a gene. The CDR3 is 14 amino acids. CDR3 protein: CASSWDRRNEKLFF. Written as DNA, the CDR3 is TGTGCCAGCAGTTGGGACAGACGTAATGAAAAACTGTTTTTT.

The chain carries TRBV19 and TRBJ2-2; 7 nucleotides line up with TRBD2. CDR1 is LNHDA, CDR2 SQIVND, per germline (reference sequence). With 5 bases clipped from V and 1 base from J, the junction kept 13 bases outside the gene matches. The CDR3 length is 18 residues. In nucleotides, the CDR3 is TGTGCCAGTAGTCCAAATCAAGGCGGGGGAATGAACACCGGGGAGCTGTTTTTT. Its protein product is CASSPNQGGGMNTGELFF.

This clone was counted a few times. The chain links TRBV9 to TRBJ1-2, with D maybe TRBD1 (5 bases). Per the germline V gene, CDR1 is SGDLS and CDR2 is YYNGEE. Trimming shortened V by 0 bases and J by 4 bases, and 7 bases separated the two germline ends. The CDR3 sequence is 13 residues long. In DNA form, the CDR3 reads TGTGCCAGCAGCGTAGACAGGAGCTATGGCTACACCTTC. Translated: CASSVDRSYGYTF.

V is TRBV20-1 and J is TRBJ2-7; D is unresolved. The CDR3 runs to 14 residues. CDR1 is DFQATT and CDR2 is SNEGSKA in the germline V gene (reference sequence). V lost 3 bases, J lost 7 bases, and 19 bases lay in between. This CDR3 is CSASSRVARLEQYF. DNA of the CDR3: TGCAGTGCTAGTTCGCGAGTGGCTAGATTAGAGCAGTACTTC.

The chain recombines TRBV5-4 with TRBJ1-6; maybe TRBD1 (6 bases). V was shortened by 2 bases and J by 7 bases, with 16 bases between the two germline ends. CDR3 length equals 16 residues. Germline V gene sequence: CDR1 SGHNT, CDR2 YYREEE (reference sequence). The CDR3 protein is CASSFGTYGANSPLHF. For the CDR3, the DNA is TGTGCCAGCAGCTTCGGGACATACGGGGCAAATTCACCCCTCCACTTT.

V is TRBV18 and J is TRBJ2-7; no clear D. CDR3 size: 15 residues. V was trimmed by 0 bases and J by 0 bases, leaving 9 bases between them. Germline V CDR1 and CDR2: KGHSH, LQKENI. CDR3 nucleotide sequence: TGTGCCAGCTCACCACCTACAGTCAGCTCCTACGAGCAGTACTTC. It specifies CASSPPTVSSYEQYF.

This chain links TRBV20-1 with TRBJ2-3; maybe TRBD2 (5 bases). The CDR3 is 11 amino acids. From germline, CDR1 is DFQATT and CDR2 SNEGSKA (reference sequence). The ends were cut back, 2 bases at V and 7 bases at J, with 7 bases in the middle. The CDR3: CSARTGNTQYF. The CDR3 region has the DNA TGCAGTGCTAGAACGGGGAATACGCAGTATTTT.

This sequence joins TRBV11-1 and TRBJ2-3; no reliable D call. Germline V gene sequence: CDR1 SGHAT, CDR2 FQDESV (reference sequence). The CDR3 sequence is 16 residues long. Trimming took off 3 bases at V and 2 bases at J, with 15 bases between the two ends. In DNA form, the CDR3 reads TGTGCCAGCAGCTTGAATAGACTTAGTCTCACAGATACGCAGTATTTT. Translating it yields CASSLNRLSLTDTQYF. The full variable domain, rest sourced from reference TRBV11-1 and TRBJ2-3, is EAEVAQSPRYKITEKSQAVAFWCDPISGHATLYWYRQILGQGPELLVQFQDESVVDDSQLPKDRFSAERLKGVDSTLKIQPAELGDSAMYLCASSLNRLSLTDTQYFGPGTRLTVL.

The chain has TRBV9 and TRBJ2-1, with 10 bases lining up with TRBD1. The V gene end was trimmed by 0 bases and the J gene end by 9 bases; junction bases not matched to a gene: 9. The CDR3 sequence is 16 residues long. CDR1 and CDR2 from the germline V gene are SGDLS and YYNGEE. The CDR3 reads CASSVDEGTGVREQFF. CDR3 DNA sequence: TGTGCCAGCAGCGTAGATGAAGGGACAGGGGTACGTGAGCAGTTCTTC.

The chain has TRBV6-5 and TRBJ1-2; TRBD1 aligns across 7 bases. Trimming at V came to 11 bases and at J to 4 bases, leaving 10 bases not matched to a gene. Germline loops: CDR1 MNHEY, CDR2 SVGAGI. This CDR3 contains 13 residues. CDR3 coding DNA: TGTGCCGGATCCCCGGGACAGCCCTATGGCTACACCTTC. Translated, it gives CAGSPGQPYGYTF.

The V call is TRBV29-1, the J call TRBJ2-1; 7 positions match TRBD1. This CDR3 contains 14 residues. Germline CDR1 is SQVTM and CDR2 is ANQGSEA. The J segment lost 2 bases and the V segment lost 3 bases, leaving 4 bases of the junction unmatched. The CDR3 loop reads CSVEIQGAYNEQFF. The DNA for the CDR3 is TGCAGCGTTGAGATTCAGGGGGCCTACAATGAGCAGTTCTTC.

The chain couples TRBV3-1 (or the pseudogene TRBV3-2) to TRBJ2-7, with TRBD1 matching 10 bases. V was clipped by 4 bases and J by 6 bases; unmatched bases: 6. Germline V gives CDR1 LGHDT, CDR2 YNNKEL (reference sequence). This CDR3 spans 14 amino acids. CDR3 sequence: CASSPPGQGSEQYF. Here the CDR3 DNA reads TGTGCCAGCAGCCCGCCGGGACAGGGGAGCGAGCAGTACTTC.

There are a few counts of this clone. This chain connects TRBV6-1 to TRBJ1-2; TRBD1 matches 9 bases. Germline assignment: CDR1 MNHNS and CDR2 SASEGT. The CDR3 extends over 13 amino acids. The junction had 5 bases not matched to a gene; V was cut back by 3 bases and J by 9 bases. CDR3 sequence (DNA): TGTGCCAGCAGTGAGCACAGGGGGCTGAGCTACACCTTC. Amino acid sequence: CASSEHRGLSYTF.

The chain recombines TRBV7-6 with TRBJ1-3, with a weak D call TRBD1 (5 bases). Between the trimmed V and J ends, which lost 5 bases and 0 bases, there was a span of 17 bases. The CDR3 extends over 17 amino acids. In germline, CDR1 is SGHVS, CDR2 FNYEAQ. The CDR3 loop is CASSQTGDSLSGNTIYF. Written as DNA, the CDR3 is TGTGCCAGCAGCCAGACGGGGGACTCCCTCTCTGGAAACACCATATATTTT.

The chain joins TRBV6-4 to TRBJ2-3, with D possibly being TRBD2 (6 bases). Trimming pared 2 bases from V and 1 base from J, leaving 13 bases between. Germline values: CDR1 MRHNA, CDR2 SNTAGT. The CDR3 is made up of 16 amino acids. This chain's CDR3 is CASSDVGGRRTDTQYF. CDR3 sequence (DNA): TGTGCCAGCAGTGACGTCGGGGGAAGACGCACAGATACGCAGTATTTT.

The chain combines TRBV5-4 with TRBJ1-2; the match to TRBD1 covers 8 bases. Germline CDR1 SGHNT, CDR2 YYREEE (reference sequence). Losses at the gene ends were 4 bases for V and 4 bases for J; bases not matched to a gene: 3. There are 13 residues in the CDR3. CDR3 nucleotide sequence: TGTGCCAGCAGCGGAACAGGGGGCTATGGCTACACCTTC. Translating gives CASSGTGGYGYTF.

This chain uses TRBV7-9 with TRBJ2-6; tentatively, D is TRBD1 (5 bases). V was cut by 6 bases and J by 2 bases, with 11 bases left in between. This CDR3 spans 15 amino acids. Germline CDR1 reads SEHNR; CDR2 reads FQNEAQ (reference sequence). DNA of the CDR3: TGTGCCAGCAGTCGTCAGGGTACTGGGGCCAACGTCCTGACTTTC. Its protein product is CASSRQGTGANVLTF.

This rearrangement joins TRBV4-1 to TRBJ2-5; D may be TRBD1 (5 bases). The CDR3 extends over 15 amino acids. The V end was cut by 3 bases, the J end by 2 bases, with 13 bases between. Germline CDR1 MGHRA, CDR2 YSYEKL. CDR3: CASSHLQDPQETQYF. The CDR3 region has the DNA TGCGCCAGCAGCCACCTACAGGACCCGCAAGAGACCCAGTACTTC.

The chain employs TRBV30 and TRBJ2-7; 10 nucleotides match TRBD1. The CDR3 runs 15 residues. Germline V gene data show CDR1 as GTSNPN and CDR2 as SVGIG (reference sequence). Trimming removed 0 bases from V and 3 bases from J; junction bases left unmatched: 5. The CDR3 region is CAWSVRDRGIYEQYF. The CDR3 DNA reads TGTGCCTGGAGTGTTCGGGACAGGGGCATCTACGAGCAGTACTTC.

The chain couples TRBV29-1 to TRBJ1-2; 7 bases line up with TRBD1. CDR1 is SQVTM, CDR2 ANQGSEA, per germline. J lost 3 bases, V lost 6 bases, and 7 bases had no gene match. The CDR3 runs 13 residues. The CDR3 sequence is CSVAEGGDYGYTF. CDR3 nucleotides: TGCAGCGTGGCGGAAGGGGGCGACTATGGCTACACCTTC.